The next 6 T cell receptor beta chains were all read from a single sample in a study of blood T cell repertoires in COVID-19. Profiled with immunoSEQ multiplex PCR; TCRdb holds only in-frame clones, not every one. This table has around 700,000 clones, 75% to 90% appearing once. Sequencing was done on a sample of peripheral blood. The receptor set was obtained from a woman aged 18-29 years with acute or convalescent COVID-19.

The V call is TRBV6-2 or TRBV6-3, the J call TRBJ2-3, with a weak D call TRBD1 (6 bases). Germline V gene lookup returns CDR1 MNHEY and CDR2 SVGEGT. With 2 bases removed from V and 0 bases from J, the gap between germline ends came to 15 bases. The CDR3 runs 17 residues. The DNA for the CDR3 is TGTGCCAGCAGTTACAACCTACGGACAGATAGCACAGATACGCAGTATTTT. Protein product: CASSYNLRTDSTDTQYF.

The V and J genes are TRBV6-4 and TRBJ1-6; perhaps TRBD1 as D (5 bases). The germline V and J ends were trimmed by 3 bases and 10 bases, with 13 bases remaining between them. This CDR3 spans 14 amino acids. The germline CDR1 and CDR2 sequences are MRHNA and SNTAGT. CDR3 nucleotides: TGTGCCAGCAGTGAGCAGGGATTTTGGTCACCCCTCCACTTT. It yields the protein CASSEQGFWSPLHF.

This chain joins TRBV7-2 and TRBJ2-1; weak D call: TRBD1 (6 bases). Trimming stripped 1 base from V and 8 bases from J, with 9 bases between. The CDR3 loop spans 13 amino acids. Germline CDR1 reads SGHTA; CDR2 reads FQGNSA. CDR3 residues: CASSLGGRDEQFF. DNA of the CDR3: TGTGCCAGCAGCTTAGGGGGGCGCGATGAGCAGTTCTTC.

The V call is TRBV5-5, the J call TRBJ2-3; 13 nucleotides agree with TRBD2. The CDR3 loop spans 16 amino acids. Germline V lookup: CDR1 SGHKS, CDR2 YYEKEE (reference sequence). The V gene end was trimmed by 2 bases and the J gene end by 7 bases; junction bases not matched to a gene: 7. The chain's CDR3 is CASSFTGTSGAYTQYF. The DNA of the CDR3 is TGTGCCAGCAGCTTTACCGGGACTAGCGGGGCATATACGCAGTATTTT.

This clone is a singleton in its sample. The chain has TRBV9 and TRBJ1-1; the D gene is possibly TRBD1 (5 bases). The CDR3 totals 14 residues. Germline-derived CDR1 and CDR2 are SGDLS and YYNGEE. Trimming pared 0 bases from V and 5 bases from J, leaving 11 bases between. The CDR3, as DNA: TGTGCCAGCAGCGTAGGTGCGGGGGTGACTGAAGCTTTCTTT. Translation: CASSVGAGVTEAFF.

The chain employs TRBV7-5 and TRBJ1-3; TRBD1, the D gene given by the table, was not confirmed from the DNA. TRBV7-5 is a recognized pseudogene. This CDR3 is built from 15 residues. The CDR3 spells CARSLGTEPGNTIYF. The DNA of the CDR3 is TGTGCCAGAAGCTTGGGGACAGAGCCTGGAAACACCATATATTTT.